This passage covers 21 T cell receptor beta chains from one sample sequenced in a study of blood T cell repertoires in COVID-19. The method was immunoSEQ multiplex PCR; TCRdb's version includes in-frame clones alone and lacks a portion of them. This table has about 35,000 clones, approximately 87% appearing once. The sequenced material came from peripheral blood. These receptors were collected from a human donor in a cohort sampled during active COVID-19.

The CDR3 nucleotides read TGTGCCAGCAGTACCCTCTCTAGCATGGCTCAGCCCCAGCATTTT. This translates into CASSTLSSMAQPQHF. The rearrangement links TRBV6-2 or TRBV6-3 to TRBJ1-5; D is unclear. The CDR3 has 15 residues. Trimming pared 5 bases from V and 6 bases from J, leaving 17 bases between. Germline CDR1 and CDR2: MNHEY and SVGEGT.

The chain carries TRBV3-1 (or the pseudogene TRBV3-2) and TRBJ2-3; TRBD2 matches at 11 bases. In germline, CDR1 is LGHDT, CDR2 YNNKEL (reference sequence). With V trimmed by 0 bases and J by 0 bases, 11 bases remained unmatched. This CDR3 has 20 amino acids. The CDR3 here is CASSQDWLAGGHISTDTQYF. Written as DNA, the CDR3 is TGTGCCAGCAGCCAAGATTGGCTAGCGGGGGGCCACATTAGCACAGATACGCAGTATTTT.

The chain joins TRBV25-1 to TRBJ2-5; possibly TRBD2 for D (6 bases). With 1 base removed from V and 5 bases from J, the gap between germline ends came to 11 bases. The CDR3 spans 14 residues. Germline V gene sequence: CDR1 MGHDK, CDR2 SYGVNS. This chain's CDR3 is CASSEFRGRETQYF. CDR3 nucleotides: TGTGCCAGCAGTGAATTTCGAGGGAGGGAGACCCAGTACTTC.

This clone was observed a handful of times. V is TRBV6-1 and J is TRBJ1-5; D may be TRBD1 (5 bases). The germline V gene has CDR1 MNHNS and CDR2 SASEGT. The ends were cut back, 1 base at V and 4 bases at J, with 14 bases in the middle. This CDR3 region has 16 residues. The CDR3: CASSEDLGRGNQPQHF. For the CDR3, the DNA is TGTGCCAGCAGTGAAGATCTAGGGCGGGGGAATCAGCCCCAGCATTTT.

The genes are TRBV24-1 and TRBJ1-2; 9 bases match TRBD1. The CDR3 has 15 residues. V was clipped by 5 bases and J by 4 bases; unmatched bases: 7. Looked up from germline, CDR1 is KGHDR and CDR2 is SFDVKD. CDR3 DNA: TGTGCCACCAGTGGGGGGACAGGGAAAAGCTATGGCTACACCTTC. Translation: CATSGGTGKSYGYTF.

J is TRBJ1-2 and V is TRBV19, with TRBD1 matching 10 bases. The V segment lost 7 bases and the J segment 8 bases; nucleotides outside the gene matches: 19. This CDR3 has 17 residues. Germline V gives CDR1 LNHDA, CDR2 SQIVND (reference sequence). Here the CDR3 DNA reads TGTGCCAGTAAGCCCAGACAGGGGGCTATAATGATCCCGGGCTACACCTTC. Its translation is CASKPRQGAIMIPGYTF.

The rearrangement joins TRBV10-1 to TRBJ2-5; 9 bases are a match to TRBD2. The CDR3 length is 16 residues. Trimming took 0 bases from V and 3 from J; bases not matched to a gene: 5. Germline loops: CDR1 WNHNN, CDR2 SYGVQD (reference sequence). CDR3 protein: CASSESSSGGKETQYF. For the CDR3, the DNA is TGCGCCAGCAGTGAGTCGAGTAGCGGGGGAAAAGAGACCCAGTACTTC.

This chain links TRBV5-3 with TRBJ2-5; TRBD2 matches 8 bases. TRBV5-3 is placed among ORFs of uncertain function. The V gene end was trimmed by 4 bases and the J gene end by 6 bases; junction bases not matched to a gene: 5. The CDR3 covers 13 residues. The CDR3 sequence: CARSTGTRQTQYF. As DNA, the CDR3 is TGTGCCAGAAGCACCGGGACTAGACAGACCCAGTACTTC.

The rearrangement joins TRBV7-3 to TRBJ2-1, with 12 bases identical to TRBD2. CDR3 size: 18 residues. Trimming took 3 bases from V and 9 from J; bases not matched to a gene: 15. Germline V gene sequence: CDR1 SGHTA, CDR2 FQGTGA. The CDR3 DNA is TGTGCCAGCAGCTTCGACGTAGGACTAGCGGGAAGACGAGGTGAGCAGTTCTTC. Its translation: CASSFDVGLAGRRGEQFF.

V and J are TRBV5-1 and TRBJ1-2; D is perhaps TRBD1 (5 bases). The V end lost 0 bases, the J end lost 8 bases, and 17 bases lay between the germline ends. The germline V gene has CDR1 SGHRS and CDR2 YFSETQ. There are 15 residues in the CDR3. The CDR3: CASSLAGLGGGGYTF. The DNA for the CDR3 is TGCGCCAGCAGCTTGGCCGGACTCGGGGGAGGCGGCTACACCTTC.

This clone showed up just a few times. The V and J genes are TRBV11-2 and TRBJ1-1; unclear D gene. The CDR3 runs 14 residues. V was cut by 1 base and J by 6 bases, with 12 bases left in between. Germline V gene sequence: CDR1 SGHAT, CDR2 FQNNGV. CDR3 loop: CASSLVFGRPEAFF. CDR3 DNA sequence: TGTGCCAGCAGCTTAGTTTTCGGCAGGCCTGAAGCTTTCTTT.

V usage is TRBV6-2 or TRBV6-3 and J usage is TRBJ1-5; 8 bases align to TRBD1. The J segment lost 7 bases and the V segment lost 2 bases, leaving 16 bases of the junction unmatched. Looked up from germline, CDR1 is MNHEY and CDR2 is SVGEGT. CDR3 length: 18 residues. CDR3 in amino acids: CASSYRRMDREVSQPQHF. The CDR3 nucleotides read TGTGCCAGCAGTTACCGGAGGATGGACAGGGAAGTTAGCCAGCCCCAGCATTTT.

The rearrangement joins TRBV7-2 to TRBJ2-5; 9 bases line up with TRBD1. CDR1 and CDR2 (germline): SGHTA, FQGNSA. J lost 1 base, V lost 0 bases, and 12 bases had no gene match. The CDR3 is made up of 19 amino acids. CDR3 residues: CASSLAPVRKTGGQETQYF. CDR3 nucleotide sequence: TGTGCCAGCAGCTTAGCTCCGGTACGGAAGACAGGGGGCCAAGAGACCCAGTACTTC.

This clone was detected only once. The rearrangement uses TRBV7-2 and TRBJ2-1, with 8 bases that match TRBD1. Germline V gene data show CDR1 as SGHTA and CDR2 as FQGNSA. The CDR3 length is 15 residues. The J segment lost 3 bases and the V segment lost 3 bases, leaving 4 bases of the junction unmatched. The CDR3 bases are TGTGCCAGCAGCTTCGGGACAGGAGACTACAATGAGCAGTTCTTC. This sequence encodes CASSFGTGDYNEQFF.

The CDR3 loop is CAISAWGQGVSNEKLFF. The CDR3 nucleotides read TGTGCCATCAGTGCCTGGGGACAGGGTGTCAGTAATGAAAAACTGTTTTTT. The V and J genes are TRBV10-3 and TRBJ1-4; 9 bases align to TRBD1. V lost 4 bases and J lost 4; bases outside the gene matches: 10. Per the germline V gene, CDR1 is ENHRY and CDR2 is SYGVKD. The CDR3 loop spans 17 amino acids.

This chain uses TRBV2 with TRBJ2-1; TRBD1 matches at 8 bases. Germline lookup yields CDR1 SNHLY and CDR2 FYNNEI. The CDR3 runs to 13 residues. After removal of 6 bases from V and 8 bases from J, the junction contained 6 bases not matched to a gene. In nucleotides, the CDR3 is TGTGCCAGCAGGACGGACAGGGAACATGAGCAGTTCTTC. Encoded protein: CASRTDREHEQFF.

This chain's CDR3 is CASGDSDQPQHF. The CDR3 coding sequence is TGTGCCAGCGGCGACAGCGATCAGCCCCAGCATTTT. This sequence joins TRBV6-5 and TRBJ1-5; the D gene is possibly TRBD1 (5 bases). The CDR3 is 12 amino acids. V was shortened by 8 bases and J by 5 bases, with 10 bases between the two germline ends. The V gene's germline CDR1 is MNHEY and CDR2 SVGAGI.

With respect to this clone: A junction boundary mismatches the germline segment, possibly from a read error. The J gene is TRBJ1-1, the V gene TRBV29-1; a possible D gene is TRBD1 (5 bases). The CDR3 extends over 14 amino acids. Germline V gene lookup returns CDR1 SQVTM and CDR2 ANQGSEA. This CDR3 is CSVGAGRGNAEAFF. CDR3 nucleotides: TGCAGCGTTGGGGCAGGGCGGGGGAACGCTGAAGCTTTCTTT.

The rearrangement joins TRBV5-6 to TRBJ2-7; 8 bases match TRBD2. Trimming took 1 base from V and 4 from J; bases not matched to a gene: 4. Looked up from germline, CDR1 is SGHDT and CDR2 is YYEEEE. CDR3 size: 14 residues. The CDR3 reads CASSLPGLGYEQYF. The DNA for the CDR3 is TGTGCCAGCAGCTTGCCGGGACTAGGGTACGAGCAGTACTTC.

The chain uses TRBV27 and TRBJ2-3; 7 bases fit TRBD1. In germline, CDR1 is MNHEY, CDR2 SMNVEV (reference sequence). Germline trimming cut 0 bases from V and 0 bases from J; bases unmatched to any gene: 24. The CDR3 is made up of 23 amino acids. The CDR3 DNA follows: TGTGCCAGCAGTTTATCTCGGGACAGTCGCTGCTACACACGATTCAAAAGCACAGATACGCAGTATTTT. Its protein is CASSLSRDSRCYTRFKSTDTQYF.

The CDR3 nucleotides read TGTGCCAGCGACGGACAGGGGGATGAAAAACTGTTTTTT. This encodes CASDGQGDEKLFF. The chain combines TRBV12-3 or TRBV12-4 with TRBJ1-4; TRBD1 matches 10 bases. The CDR3 contains 13 residues. V was clipped by 8 bases and J by 6 bases; unmatched bases: 3.